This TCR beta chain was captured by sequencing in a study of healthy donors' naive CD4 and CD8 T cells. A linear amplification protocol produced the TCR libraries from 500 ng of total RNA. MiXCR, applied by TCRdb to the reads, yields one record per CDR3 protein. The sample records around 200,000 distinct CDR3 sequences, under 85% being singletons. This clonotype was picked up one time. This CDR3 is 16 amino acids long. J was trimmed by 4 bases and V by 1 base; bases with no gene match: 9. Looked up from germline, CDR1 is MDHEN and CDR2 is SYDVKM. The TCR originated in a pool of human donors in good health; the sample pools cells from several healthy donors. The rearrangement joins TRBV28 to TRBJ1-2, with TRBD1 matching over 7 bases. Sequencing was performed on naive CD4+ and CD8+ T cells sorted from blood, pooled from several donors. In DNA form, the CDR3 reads TGTGCCAGCAGTTTATCCCGGACAGGCCTCGGCTATGGCTACACCTTC. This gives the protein CASSLSRTGLGYGYTF.